This T cell receptor beta chain was sequenced for a study of tumor-infiltrating lymphocytes in primary liver carcinoma. Study context: These patients were men and women whose ages were 30 to 69 years. The yield of productive TCRbeta reads per sample was roughly 3.65 to 8 million and was similar across tissue types. Study results and caveats: Tumor top-250-clone fractions significantly exceeded those of blood (p = 0.039).

This clonotype was seen more than once but under ten times. The antigen remains unidentified. CDR3 length equals 13 residues. Trimming left V 4 bases short and J 1 base short, with 5 bases between. The germline CDR1 and CDR2 sequences are SGHAT and FQNNGV. TCR beta cDNA was prepared out of roughly 490 ng total RNA by means of a constant-region primer. Three nested multiplex PCR rounds, a slightly modified ARM-PCR method, built the TCR beta libraries. Two initial PCR rounds of about 10 cycles each paired TRBV1-TRBV30 forward primers with a C-beta reverse primer. MiXCR, run by TCRdb on the multiplex PCR reads, gives a single entry per CDR3 protein. The data contain under 150,000 distinct CDR3 sequences, around 70% of them singletons. Bulk tissue was left unsorted, and RNA and DNA were co-extracted from 20-30 mg of it.

The specimen was tumor-adjacent normal liver tissue. The clonotype originates from a woman aged 55-69 years with primary liver carcinoma and hepatitis B virus infection. The V call is TRBV11-2, the J call TRBJ1-5; D is uncertain. The CDR3 bases are TGTGCCAGCAGCTCTCAGAGCAATCAGCCCCAGCATTTT. Protein product: CASSSQSNQPQHF.